Listed below are T cell receptor beta chains from one sample, sequenced in a study of CD8 T cell repertoires and HIV-1 epitope variants. Clones were sequenced by immunoSEQ multiplex PCR, and TCRdb holds only the in-frame ones, with some missing. The sample consists of under 6,500 clones, about 70% of them appearing once. Their antigens remain unidentified. Sequenced input: cultured CD8+ T cells derived from PBMCs. These receptor sequences come from a male donor with HIV. Each CDR3 is given with its conserved first and last residue. The D gene is left open where the match is weak. Some rows have no size entry. The others give once, few or many, or a class for an expanded clone.

v_call: TRBV10-3; j_call: TRBJ2-3; clone_size: few; d_call: TRBD2; cdr3_aa: CAIKVAGSTDTQYF; cdr3_nt: TGTGCCATCAAGGTAGCGGGAAGCACAGATACGCAGTATTTT
v_call: TRBV15; j_call: TRBJ2-6; clone_size: .; d_call: .; cdr3_aa: CATSRGGGSGANVLTF; cdr3_nt: TGTGCCACCAGCAGAGGTGGGGGTTCCGGGGCCAACGTCCTGACTTTC
v_call: TRBV7-2; j_call: TRBJ2-5; clone_size: few; d_call: .; cdr3_aa: CASSSAGIDQETQYF; cdr3_nt: TGTGCCAGCAGCTCCGCCGGGATAGATCAAGAGACCCAGTACTTC
v_call: TRBV11-2; j_call: TRBJ2-7; clone_size: few; d_call: .; cdr3_aa: CASSGWSNPYEQYF; cdr3_nt: TGTGCCAGCAGCGGTTGGAGTAATCCCTACGAGCAGTACTTC
v_call: TRBV25-1; j_call: TRBJ1-2; clone_size: .; d_call: .; cdr3_aa: CASSEGALGYTF; cdr3_nt: TGTGCCAGCAGTGAGGGGGCGCTTGGCTACACCTTC
v_call: TRBV4-2; j_call: TRBJ2-5; clone_size: .; d_call: TRBD1; cdr3_aa: CASSPFGGTGGETQYF; cdr3_nt: TGTGCCAGCAGTCCCTTCGGAGGGACAGGGGGAGAGACCCAGTACTTC
v_call: TRBV14; j_call: TRBJ2-7; clone_size: .; d_call: .; cdr3_aa: CASSQEGGAPGTPYEQYF; cdr3_nt: TGTGCCAGCAGCCAAGAGGGTGGAGCGCCAGGTACCCCCTACGAGCAGTACTTC
v_call: TRBV18; j_call: TRBJ2-5; clone_size: .; d_call: .; cdr3_aa: CASSASSRVNEETQYF; cdr3_nt: TGTGCCAGCTCAGCCTCCAGTAGGGTCAATGAAGAGACCCAGTACTTC
v_call: TRBV4-3; j_call: TRBJ1-2; clone_size: .; d_call: .; cdr3_aa: CASSQDSGDPYGYTF; cdr3_nt: TGCGCCAGCAGCCAAGATAGCGGGGATCCCTATGGCTACACCTTC
v_call: TRBV7-8; j_call: TRBJ1-4; clone_size: .; d_call: TRBD1; cdr3_aa: CASSPTGWTNEKLFF; cdr3_nt: TGTGCCAGCAGCCCGACAGGGTGGACTAATGAAAAACTGTTTTTT
v_call: TRBV15; j_call: TRBJ2-2; clone_size: once; d_call: .; cdr3_aa: CATSITVNTGELFF; cdr3_nt: TGTGCCACCAGCATCACAGTGAACACCGGGGAGCTGTTTTTT
v_call: TRBV9; j_call: TRBJ1-1; clone_size: .; d_call: TRBD1; cdr3_aa: CASRELQGGAFF; cdr3_nt: TGTGCCAGCAGGGAACTACAGGGGGGGGCTTTCTTT
v_call: TRBV5-4; j_call: TRBJ1-2; clone_size: .; d_call: .; cdr3_aa: CASSQLGGGDGYTF; cdr3_nt: TGTGCCAGCAGCCAACTCGGGGGAGGGGATGGCTACACCTTC
v_call: TRBV28; j_call: TRBJ2-2; clone_size: .; d_call: TRBD2; cdr3_aa: CASSSRLAGLLGELFF; cdr3_nt: TGTGCCAGCAGTTCCCGACTAGCGGGACTTCTCGGGGAGCTGTTTTTT
v_call: TRBV7-9; j_call: TRBJ1-5; clone_size: few; d_call: .; cdr3_aa: CASSFDTPNQPQHF; cdr3_nt: TGTGCCAGCAGCTTCGACACACCCAATCAGCCCCAGCATTTT
v_call: TRBV14; j_call: TRBJ2-1; clone_size: .; d_call: .; cdr3_aa: CASSLLRRAGDEQFF; cdr3_nt: TGTGCCAGCAGCCTCCTAAGACGGGCTGGGGATGAGCAGTTCTTC
v_call: TRBV9; j_call: TRBJ2-7; clone_size: .; d_call: .; cdr3_aa: CASSDDYLGNYEQYF; cdr3_nt: TGTGCCAGCAGCGACGACTACCTTGGGAACTACGAGCAGTACTTC
v_call: TRBV5-4; j_call: TRBJ2-7; clone_size: few; d_call: .; cdr3_aa: CASRAGNYEQYF; cdr3_nt: TGTGCCAGCAGAGCCGGGAACTACGAGCAGTACTTC
v_call: TRBV28; j_call: TRBJ2-7; clone_size: .; d_call: .; cdr3_aa: CASSFGNSYEQYF; cdr3_nt: TGTGCCAGCAGTTTCGGGAACTCCTACGAGCAGTACTTC
v_call: TRBV4-1; j_call: TRBJ2-7; clone_size: .; d_call: .; cdr3_aa: CASSPVGAGYEQYF; cdr3_nt: TGCGCCAGCAGCCCCGTGGGGGCGGGTTACGAGCAGTACTTC
v_call: TRBV28; j_call: TRBJ2-7; clone_size: .; d_call: TRBD2; cdr3_aa: CASSTSGGAYEQYF; cdr3_nt: TGTGCCAGCAGCACTAGCGGGGGGGCCTACGAGCAGTACTTC
v_call: TRBV5-1; j_call: TRBJ1-5; clone_size: medium-sized; d_call: TRBD1; cdr3_aa: CASSPTGHQPQHF; cdr3_nt: TGCGCCAGCAGCCCGACAGGGCATCAGCCCCAGCATTTT
v_call: TRBV28; j_call: TRBJ2-7; clone_size: once; d_call: .; cdr3_aa: CASSLSQGTLSYEQYF; cdr3_nt: TGTGCCAGCAGTTTATCACAGGGAACCCTCTCCTACGAGCAGTACTTC
v_call: TRBV2; j_call: TRBJ1-2; clone_size: .; d_call: .; cdr3_aa: CASSVRQQKGYTF; cdr3_nt: TGTGCCAGCAGTGTGAGACAGCAGAAGGGCTACACCTTC
v_call: TRBV19; j_call: TRBJ1-5; clone_size: .; d_call: .; cdr3_aa: CASSEQGGNQPQHF; cdr3_nt: TGTGCCAGTAGCGAACAGGGTGGTAATCAGCCCCAGCATTTT
v_call: TRBV7-2; j_call: TRBJ2-7; clone_size: .; d_call: .; cdr3_aa: CASSLHSGGLYEQYF; cdr3_nt: TGTGCCAGCAGCTTACACAGCGGAGGATTGTACGAGCAGTACTTC
v_call: TRBV27; j_call: TRBJ2-7; clone_size: .; d_call: .; cdr3_aa: CASSLLATTSEQYF; cdr3_nt: TGTGCCAGCAGTTTACTAGCGACCACATCCGAGCAGTACTTC
v_call: TRBV5-6; j_call: TRBJ2-7; clone_size: .; d_call: .; cdr3_aa: CASRKDGSYEQYF; cdr3_nt: TGTGCCAGCAGGAAGGACGGTTCCTACGAGCAGTACTTC
v_call: TRBV19; j_call: TRBJ1-5; clone_size: .; d_call: .; cdr3_aa: CASSTSAGLLWEPQHF; cdr3_nt: TGTGCCAGTAGTACAAGTGCGGGACTGCTTTGGGAGCCCCAGCATTTT
v_call: TRBV6-6; j_call: TRBJ2-3; clone_size: .; d_call: .; cdr3_aa: CASSYAPDTDTQYF; cdr3_nt: TGTGCCAGCAGTTACGCTCCAGACACAGATACGCAGTATTTT
v_call: TRBV7-6; j_call: TRBJ2-1; clone_size: .; d_call: TRBD2; cdr3_aa: CASTLFIFSGSPRRNEQFF; cdr3_nt: TGTGCCAGCACCTTGTTCATATTTAGCGGGAGTCCTCGGAGGAATGAGCAGTTCTTC
v_call: TRBV28; j_call: TRBJ2-1; clone_size: .; d_call: .; cdr3_aa: CASTEEGGLRNEQFF; cdr3_nt: TGTGCCAGCACGGAAGAGGGAGGATTGAGGAATGAGCAGTTCTTC
v_call: TRBV9; j_call: TRBJ2-1; clone_size: once; d_call: TRBD2; cdr3_aa: CASSVTSGVYNEQFF; cdr3_nt: TGTGCCAGCAGCGTTACTAGCGGGGTCTACAATGAGCAGTTCTTC
v_call: TRBV4-1; j_call: TRBJ1-1; clone_size: few; d_call: .; cdr3_aa: CASSQGQGPMNTEAFF; cdr3_nt: TGCGCCAGCAGCCAAGGGCAGGGCCCGATGAACACTGAAGCTTTCTTT
v_call: TRBV11-3; j_call: TRBJ1-1; clone_size: .; d_call: .; cdr3_aa: CASSLEVNTEAFF; cdr3_nt: TGTGCCAGCAGCTTAGAGGTGAACACTGAAGCTTTCTTT
v_call: TRBV19; j_call: TRBJ1-1; clone_size: few; d_call: .; cdr3_aa: CASASGGITEAFF; cdr3_nt: TGTGCCAGTGCGTCGGGAGGGATCACTGAAGCTTTCTTT
v_call: TRBV4-3; j_call: TRBJ1-2; clone_size: .; d_call: .; cdr3_aa: CASSGEVDGYTF; cdr3_nt: TGCGCCAGCTCAGGGGAGGTTGATGGCTACACCTTC
v_call: TRBV5-6; j_call: TRBJ1-2; clone_size: .; d_call: .; cdr3_aa: CASSLDGWDYGYTF; cdr3_nt: TGTGCCAGCAGCTTGGACGGGTGGGACTATGGCTACACCTTC
v_call: TRBV9; j_call: TRBJ2-2; clone_size: .; d_call: .; cdr3_aa: CASSVGGGTGELFF; cdr3_nt: TGTGCCAGCAGCGTAGGGGGAGGCACCGGGGAGCTGTTTTTT
v_call: TRBV7-7; j_call: TRBJ2-1; clone_size: .; d_call: TRBD2; cdr3_aa: CASSSGTSGRSSYNEQFF; cdr3_nt: TGTGCTAGCAGCTCCGGGACTAGCGGGAGATCGTCCTACAATGAGCAGTTCTTC
v_call: TRBV5-1; j_call: TRBJ1-4; clone_size: .; d_call: .; cdr3_aa: CASSSNRETNEKLFF; cdr3_nt: TGCGCCAGCAGCTCTAACAGGGAGACTAATGAAAAACTGTTTTTT
v_call: TRBV11-3; j_call: TRBJ2-7; clone_size: few; d_call: .; cdr3_aa: CASSFTGHEQYF; cdr3_nt: TGTGCCAGCAGCTTCACAGGGCACGAGCAGTACTTC
v_call: TRBV27; j_call: TRBJ1-1; clone_size: few; d_call: .; cdr3_aa: CASSLSGVATEAFF; cdr3_nt: TGTGCCAGCAGTTTATCCGGTGTCGCCACTGAAGCTTTCTTT
v_call: TRBV28; j_call: TRBJ1-4; clone_size: once; d_call: TRBD1; cdr3_aa: CASSGTGGPLNEKLFF; cdr3_nt: TGTGCCAGCAGTGGGACAGGGGGCCCACTTAATGAAAAACTGTTTTTT
v_call: TRBV6-1; j_call: TRBJ1-4; clone_size: .; d_call: .; cdr3_aa: CASSEARARVKLFF; cdr3_nt: TGTGCCAGCAGTGAAGCGCGAGCTCGCGTAAAACTGTTTTTT
v_call: TRBV6-5; j_call: TRBJ1-1; clone_size: .; d_call: .; cdr3_aa: CASRHRRNTEAFF; cdr3_nt: TGTGCCAGCAGACACCGGAGGAACACTGAAGCTTTCTTT
v_call: TRBV19; j_call: TRBJ2-7; clone_size: .; d_call: TRBD1; cdr3_aa: CASSFGTGGYEQYF; cdr3_nt: TGTGCCAGTAGTTTCGGGACAGGGGGCTACGAGCAGTACTTC
v_call: TRBV7-9; j_call: TRBJ2-3; clone_size: .; d_call: TRBD2; cdr3_aa: CASSPGGGGAGTDTQYF; cdr3_nt: TGTGCCAGCAGCCCGGGGGGTGGGGGAGCTGGCACAGATACGCAGTATTTT
v_call: TRBV27; j_call: TRBJ2-7; clone_size: few; d_call: .; cdr3_aa: CASSLGVSHEQYF; cdr3_nt: TGTGCCAGCAGTCTGGGAGTTTCCCACGAGCAGTACTTC
v_call: TRBV6-6; j_call: TRBJ2-3; clone_size: .; d_call: TRBD2; cdr3_aa: CASSTRGELGTQYF; cdr3_nt: TGTGCCAGCAGTACCCGGGGGGAACTGGGTACGCAGTATTTT
v_call: TRBV19; j_call: TRBJ1-2; clone_size: .; d_call: .; cdr3_aa: CASSIGGSYGYTF; cdr3_nt: TGTGCCAGTAGTATAGGGGGAAGCTATGGCTACACCTTC
v_call: TRBV13; j_call: TRBJ2-7; clone_size: .; d_call: TRBD2; cdr3_aa: CASSATGLASYEQYF; cdr3_nt: TGTGCCAGCAGCGCCACGGGACTAGCATCCTACGAGCAGTACTTC
v_call: TRBV9; j_call: TRBJ1-4; clone_size: .; d_call: .; cdr3_aa: CASSVGTGGNEKLFF; cdr3_nt: TGTGCCAGCAGCGTTGGAACCGGGGGTAATGAAAAACTGTTTTTT
v_call: TRBV6-4; j_call: TRBJ1-5; clone_size: .; d_call: .; cdr3_aa: CAKGKGHSNQPQHF; cdr3_nt: TGTGCCAAGGGTAAGGGGCATAGCAATCAGCCCCAGCATTTT